These 10 T cell receptor beta chains were sequenced from one sample in a study of graft-versus-host responses after intestinal transplantation (dated by TCRdb to 2020 to 2022). Sample time point, as interpreted from the label and publication: cells obtained before transplantation from donor or recipient. No antigen is known for these receptors. The library relied on the immunoSEQ multiplex PCR assay. Not all clones reach the TCRdb copy of this immuneACCESS table, which keeps in-frame sequences only. Checked studies attribute under half of the gap to unresolved V genes and leave the rest unexplained. Counted in this sample were about 82,000 clones; 90% to 95% of them appeared once. The ten largest clones represent nearly 0.1% of the sample. This specimen consisted of unstimulated CD4+ T cells sorted from spleen or lymph node cells, obtained before intestinal transplant. The receptors were sampled from a human donor who received an intestinal transplant.

The chain recombines TRBV9 with TRBJ1-4; D not resolved. V lost 0 bases and J lost 8, with 11 bases in between. Germline V gene lookup returns CDR1 SGDLS and CDR2 YYNGEE. The CDR3 length is 14 residues. This CDR3 is CASSVEPSLEKLFF. CDR3 coding DNA: TGTGCCAGCAGCGTAGAGCCGTCCCTAGAAAAACTGTTTTTT.

The chain carries TRBV12-5 and TRBJ1-1, with 7 bases aligning to TRBD1. With 1 base clipped from V and 0 bases from J, the junction kept 8 bases outside the gene matches. The CDR3 is made up of 17 amino acids. CDR1 LGHNT and CDR2 FRNRAP come from the germline V gene. This CDR3 reads CASGLATGTALNTEAFF. DNA for the CDR3: TGTGCTAGTGGTTTGGCGACGGGGACAGCTTTGAACACTGAAGCTTTCTTT.

The chain uses TRBV7-2 and TRBJ2-3; D not certain. CDR3 length equals 12 residues. Looked up from germline, CDR1 is SGHTA and CDR2 is FQGNSA. Trimming cost V 2 bases and J 2 bases, with 2 bases left between them. This CDR3 reads CASSLLTDTQYF. The CDR3 nucleotides read TGTGCCAGCAGCTTACTCACAGATACGCAGTATTTT.

The gene calls are TRBV9 and TRBJ2-1, with D unclear. This CDR3 has 14 amino acids. Trimming removed 4 bases at V and 4 bases at J, with 12 bases between. CDR1 and CDR2 from the germline V gene are SGDLS and YYNGEE. CDR3 DNA sequence: TGTGCCAGCAGCAGGCAGGCGTTTTACAATGAGCAGTTCTTC. As protein: CASSRQAFYNEQFF.

The CDR3 is CASSLFAGPGGTQYF. As DNA, the CDR3 is TGTGCCAGCAGTTTGTTTGCGGGGCCGGGGGGTACGCAGTATTTT. This sequence joins TRBV25-1 and TRBJ2-3; 7 bases are shared with TRBD2. V was clipped by 5 bases and J by 8 bases; unmatched bases: 13. The CDR3 contains 15 residues. Germline values: CDR1 MGHDK, CDR2 SYGVNS.

The chain employs TRBV7-2 and TRBJ2-7; D not resolved. The germline V gene has CDR1 SGHTA and CDR2 FQGNSA. CDR3 length: 13 residues. The V end was cut by 5 bases, the J end by 7 bases, with 15 bases between. The CDR3 protein is CASSVYPPFEQYF. Here the CDR3 DNA reads TGTGCCAGCAGCGTATATCCCCCTTTTGAGCAGTACTTC.

The gene calls are TRBV27 and TRBJ2-3; the match to TRBD1 covers 11 bases. The germline gives CDR1 MNHEY, CDR2 SMNVEV (reference sequence). The CDR3 runs 15 residues. The J segment lost 0 bases and the V segment lost 6 bases, leaving 2 bases of the junction unmatched. DNA of the CDR3: TGTGCCAGCAGGGACAGGGGGCCCAGCACAGATACGCAGTATTTT. Amino acids: CASRDRGPSTDTQYF.

This rearrangement joins TRBV27 to TRBJ1-1, with 7 bases fitting TRBD1. Germline V gene lookup returns CDR1 MNHEY and CDR2 SMNVEV (reference sequence). V shed 3 bases, J shed 12 bases, and the junction held 7 bases outside the gene matches. The CDR3 sequence is 12 residues long. In nucleotides, the CDR3 is TGTGCCAGCAGTTTTAGACAGGGCGTAACTTTCTTT. Translating it yields CASSFRQGVTFF.

This clone has a single count. V and J are TRBV10-3 and TRBJ1-2, with D hard to call. CDR1 is ENHRY and CDR2 is SYGVKD in the germline V gene. The CDR3 totals 13 residues. The ends were cut back, 2 bases at V and 5 bases at J, with 9 bases in the middle. For the CDR3, the DNA is TGTGCCATCAGTGAGAGATCGGAGTATGGCTACACCTTC. It codes for CAISERSEYGYTF.

The J gene is TRBJ1-2, the V gene TRBV5-1, with TRBD1 identical over 7 bases. The V gene end was trimmed by 4 bases and the J gene end by 0 bases; junction bases not matched to a gene: 6. The CDR3 totals 15 residues. The germline V gene encodes CDR1 SGHRS and CDR2 YFSETQ. This CDR3 is CASSEDRVPNYGYTF. The CDR3 bases are TGCGCCAGCAGCGAAGACAGGGTTCCTAACTATGGCTACACCTTC. Full variable domain (remainder filled in from reference TRBV5-1 and TRBJ1-2): KAGVTQTPRYLIKTRGQQVTLSCSPISGHRSVSWYQQTPGQGLQFLFEYFSETQRNKGNFPGRFSGRQFSNSRSEMNVSTLELGDSALYLCASSEDRVPNYGYTFGSGTRLTVV.